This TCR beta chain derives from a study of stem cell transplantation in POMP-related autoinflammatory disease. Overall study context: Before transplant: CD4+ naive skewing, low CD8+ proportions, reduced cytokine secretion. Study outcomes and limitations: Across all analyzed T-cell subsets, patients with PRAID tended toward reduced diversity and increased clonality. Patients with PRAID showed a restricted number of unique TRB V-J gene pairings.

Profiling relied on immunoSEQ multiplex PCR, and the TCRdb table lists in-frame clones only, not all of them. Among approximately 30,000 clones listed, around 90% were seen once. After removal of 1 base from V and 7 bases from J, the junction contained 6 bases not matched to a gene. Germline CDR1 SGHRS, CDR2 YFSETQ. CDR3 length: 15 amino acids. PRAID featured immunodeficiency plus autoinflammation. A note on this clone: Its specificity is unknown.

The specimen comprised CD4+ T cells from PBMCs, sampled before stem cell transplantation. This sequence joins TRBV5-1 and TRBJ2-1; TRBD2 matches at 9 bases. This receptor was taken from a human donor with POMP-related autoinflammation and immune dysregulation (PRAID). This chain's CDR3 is CASSLIAGDVNEQFF. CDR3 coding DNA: TGCGCCAGCAGCTTGATAGCGGGAGACGTTAATGAGCAGTTCTTC.